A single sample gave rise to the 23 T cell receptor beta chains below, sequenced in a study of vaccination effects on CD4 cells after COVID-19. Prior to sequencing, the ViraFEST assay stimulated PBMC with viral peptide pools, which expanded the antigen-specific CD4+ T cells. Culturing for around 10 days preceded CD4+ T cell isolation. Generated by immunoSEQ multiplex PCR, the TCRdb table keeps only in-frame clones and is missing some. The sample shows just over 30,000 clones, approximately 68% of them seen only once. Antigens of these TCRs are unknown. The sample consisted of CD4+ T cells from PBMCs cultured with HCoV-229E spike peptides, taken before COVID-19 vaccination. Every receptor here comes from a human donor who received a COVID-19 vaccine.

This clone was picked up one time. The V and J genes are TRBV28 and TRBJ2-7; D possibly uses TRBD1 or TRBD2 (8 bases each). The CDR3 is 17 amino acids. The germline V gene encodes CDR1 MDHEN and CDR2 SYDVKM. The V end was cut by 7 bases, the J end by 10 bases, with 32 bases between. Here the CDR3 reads CASITDGTGGRMGDQYF. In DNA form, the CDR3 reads TGTGCCAGCATCACCGACGGGACAGGCGGGAGGATGGGGGATCAGTACTTC. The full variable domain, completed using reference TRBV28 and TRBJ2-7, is DVKVTQSSRYLVKRTGEKVFLECVQDMDHENMFWYRQDPGLGLRLIYFSYDVKMKEKGDIPEGYSVSREKKERFSLILESASTNQTSMYLCASITDGTGGRMGDQYFGPGTRLTVT.

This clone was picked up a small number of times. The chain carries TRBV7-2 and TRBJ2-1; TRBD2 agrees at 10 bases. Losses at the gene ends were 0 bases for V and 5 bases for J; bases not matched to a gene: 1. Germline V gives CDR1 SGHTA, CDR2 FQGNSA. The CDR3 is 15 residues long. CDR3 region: CASSLASGGHNEQFF. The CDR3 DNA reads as TGTGCCAGCAGCTTAGCTAGCGGGGGGCACAATGAGCAGTTCTTC.

CDR3 bases: TGTGCCAGCTCACCACGGGCGGGAGACGGCGAGCAGTACTTC. Residues: CASSPRAGDGEQYF. V gene TRBV18 combines with J gene TRBJ2-7; TRBD2 aligns across 7 bases. Germline V gives CDR1 KGHSH, CDR2 LQKENI. Trimming removed 1 base from V and 6 bases from J; junction bases left unmatched: 6. The CDR3 has 14 residues.

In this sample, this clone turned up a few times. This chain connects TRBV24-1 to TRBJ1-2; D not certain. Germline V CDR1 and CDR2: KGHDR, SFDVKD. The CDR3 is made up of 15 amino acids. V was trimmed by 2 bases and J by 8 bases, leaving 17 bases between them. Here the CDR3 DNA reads TGTGCCACCAGTGATTCGCCAGACCGGGCGGTAGGCTACACCTTC. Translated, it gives CATSDSPDRAVGYTF.

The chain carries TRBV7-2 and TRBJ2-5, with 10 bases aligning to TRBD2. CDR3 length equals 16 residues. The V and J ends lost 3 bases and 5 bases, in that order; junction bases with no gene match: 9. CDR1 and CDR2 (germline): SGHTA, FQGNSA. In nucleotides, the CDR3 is TGTGCCAGCAGCTTGGGGCTAGCGGGAGTTTGGGAGACCCAGTACTTC. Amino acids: CASSLGLAGVWETQYF.

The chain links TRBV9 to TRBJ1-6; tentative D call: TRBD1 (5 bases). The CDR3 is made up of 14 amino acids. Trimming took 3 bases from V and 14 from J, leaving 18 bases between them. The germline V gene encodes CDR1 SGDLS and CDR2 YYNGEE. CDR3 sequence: CASSGTQSVGTLHF. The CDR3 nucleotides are TGTGCCAGCAGCGGGACACAATCGGTGGGCACCCTCCACTTT.

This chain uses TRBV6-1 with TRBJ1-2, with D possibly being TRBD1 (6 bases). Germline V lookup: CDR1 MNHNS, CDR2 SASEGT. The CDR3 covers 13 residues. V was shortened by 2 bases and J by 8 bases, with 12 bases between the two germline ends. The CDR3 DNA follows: TGTGCCAGCAGTGAAAGAGGGGGGACAGGCTACACCTTC. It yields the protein CASSERGGTGYTF.

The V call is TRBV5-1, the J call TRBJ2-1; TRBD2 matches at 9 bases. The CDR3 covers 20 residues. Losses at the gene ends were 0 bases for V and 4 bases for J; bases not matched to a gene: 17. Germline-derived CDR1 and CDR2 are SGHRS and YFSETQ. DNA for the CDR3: TGCGCCAGCAGCTTGGGTCGGAGTGGTAGCGGGAGTCTAGCTTACAATGAGCAGTTCTTC. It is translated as CASSLGRSGSGSLAYNEQFF.

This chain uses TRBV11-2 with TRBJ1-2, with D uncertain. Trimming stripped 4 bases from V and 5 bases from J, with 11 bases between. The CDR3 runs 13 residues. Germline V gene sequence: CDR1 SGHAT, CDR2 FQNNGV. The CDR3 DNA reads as TGTGCCAGCAGCTCCCGGGAGAGTTATGGCTACACCTTC. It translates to CASSSRESYGYTF.

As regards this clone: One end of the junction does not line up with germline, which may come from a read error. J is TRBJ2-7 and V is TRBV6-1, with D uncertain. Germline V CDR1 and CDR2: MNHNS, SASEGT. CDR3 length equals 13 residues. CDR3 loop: CASIEPTAYEQYF. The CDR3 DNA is TGTGCCAGCATTGAACCCACAGCCTACGAGCAGTACTTC.

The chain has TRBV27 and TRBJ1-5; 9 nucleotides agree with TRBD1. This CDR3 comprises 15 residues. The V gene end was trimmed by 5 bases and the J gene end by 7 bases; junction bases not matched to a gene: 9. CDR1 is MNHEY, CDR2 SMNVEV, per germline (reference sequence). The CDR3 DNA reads TGTGCCAGCAGTCCTGGGACAGGGCGGGGCCAGCCCCAGCATTTT. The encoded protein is CASSPGTGRGQPQHF.

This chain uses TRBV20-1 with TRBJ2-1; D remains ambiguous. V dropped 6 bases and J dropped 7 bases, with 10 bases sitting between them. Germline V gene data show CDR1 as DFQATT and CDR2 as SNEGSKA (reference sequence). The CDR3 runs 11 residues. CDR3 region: CSADLENEQFF. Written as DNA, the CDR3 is TGCAGTGCCGACCTAGAAAATGAGCAGTTCTTC.

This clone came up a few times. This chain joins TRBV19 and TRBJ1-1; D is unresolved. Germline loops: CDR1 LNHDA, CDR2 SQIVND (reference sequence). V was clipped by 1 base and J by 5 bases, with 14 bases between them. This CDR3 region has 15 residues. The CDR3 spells CASSIGRSGRTEAFF. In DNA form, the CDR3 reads TGTGCCAGTAGTATAGGAAGGTCGGGTAGGACTGAAGCTTTCTTT.

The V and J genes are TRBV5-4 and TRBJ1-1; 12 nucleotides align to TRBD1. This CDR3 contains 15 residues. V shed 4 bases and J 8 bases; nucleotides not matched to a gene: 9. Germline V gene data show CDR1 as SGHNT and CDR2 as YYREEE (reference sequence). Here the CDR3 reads CASSTGQGAPAEAFF. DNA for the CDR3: TGTGCCAGCAGCACGGGACAGGGGGCCCCAGCAGAAGCTTTCTTT.

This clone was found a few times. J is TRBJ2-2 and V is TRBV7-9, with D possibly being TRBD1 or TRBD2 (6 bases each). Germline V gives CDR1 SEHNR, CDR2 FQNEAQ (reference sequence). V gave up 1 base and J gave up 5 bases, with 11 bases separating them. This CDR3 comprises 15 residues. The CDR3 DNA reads TGTGCCAGCAGCTTAGGACAGGAGGGGACCGGGGAGCTGTTTTTT. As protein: CASSLGQEGTGELFF.

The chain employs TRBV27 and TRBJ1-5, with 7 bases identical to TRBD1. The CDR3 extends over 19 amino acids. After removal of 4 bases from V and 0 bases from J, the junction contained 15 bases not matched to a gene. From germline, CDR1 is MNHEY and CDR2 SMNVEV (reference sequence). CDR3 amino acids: CASSSTPGTALYSNQPQHF. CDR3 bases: TGTGCCAGCAGTTCCACCCCCGGGACAGCTCTTTATAGCAATCAGCCCCAGCATTTT.

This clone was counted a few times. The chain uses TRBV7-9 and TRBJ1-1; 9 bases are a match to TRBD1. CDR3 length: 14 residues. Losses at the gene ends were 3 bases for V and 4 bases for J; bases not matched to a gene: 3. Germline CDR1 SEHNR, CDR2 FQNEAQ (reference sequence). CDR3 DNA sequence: TGTGCCAGCAGCTTCGACAGGGGGAGCACTGAAGCTTTCTTT. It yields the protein CASSFDRGSTEAFF.

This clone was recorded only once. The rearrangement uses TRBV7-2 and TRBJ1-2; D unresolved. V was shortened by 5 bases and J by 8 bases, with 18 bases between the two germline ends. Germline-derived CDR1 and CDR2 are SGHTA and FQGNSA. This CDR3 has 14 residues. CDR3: CASSPRQPLRGYTF. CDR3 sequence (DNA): TGTGCCAGCAGCCCGAGACAACCCCTGAGGGGCTACACCTTC.

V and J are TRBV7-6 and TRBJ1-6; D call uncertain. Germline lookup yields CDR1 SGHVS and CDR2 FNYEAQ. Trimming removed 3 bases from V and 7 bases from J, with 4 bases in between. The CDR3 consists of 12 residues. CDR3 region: CASSFYNSPLHF. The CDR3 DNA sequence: TGTGCCAGCAGCTTCTACAATTCACCCCTCCACTTT.

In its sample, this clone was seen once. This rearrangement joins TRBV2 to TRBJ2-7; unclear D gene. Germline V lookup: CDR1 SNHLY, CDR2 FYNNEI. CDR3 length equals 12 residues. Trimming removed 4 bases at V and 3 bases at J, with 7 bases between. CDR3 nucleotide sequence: TGTGCCAGCAGTGTACTTGGCTACGAGCAGTACTTC. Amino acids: CASSVLGYEQYF. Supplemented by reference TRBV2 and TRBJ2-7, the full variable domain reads EPEVTQTPSHQVTQMGQEVILRCVPISNHLYFYWYRQILGQKVEFLVSFYNNEISEKSEIFDDQFSVERPDGSNFTLKIRSTKLEDSAMYFCASSVLGYEQYFGPGTRLTVT.

CDR3 region: CASSPPGTDIFYGYTF. DNA for the CDR3: TGTGCCAGCTCACCACCCGGGACAGATATATTCTATGGCTACACCTTC. This chain uses TRBV18 with TRBJ1-2, with 7 bases lining up with TRBD1. The J segment lost 4 bases and the V segment lost 0 bases, leaving 8 bases of the junction unmatched. The CDR3 is made up of 16 amino acids. The germline CDR1 and CDR2 sequences are KGHSH and LQKENI.

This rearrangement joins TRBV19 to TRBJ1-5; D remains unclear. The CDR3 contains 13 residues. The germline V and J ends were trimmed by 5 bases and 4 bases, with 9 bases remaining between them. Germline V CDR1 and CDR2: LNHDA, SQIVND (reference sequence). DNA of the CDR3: TGTGCCAGTAGTGGAGTTCCGAATCAGCCCCAGCATTTT. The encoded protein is CASSGVPNQPQHF.

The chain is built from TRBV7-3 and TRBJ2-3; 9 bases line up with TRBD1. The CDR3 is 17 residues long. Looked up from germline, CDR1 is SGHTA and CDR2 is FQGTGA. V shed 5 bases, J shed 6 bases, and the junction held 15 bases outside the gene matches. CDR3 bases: TGTGCCAGCAGCCAAGGTGGACAGGGGCCTACCCAGGATACGCAGTATTTT. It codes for CASSQGGQGPTQDTQYF.